The present entry profiles one T cell receptor beta chain with its context. This CDR3 has 13 amino acids. The germline CDR1 and CDR2 sequences are SNHLY and FYNNEI. Trimming cost V 1 base and J 6 bases, with 7 bases left between them. This sample was included in a study of technical replicates of blood from a few donors. The table came from immunoSEQ multiplex PCR; TCRdb's copy has only in-frame clones and leaves some out. The data contain 65,000 to 95,000 clones, just over 90% of them singletons. The chain uses TRBV2 and TRBJ1-5; no reliable D call. The sample taken for sequencing was T cells isolated from PBMCs. The source is a human donor in good health. The CDR3 sequence is CASSEGSAQPQHF. For the CDR3, the DNA is TGTGCCAGCAGTGAAGGAAGCGCTCAGCCCCAGCATTTT.